This TCR beta chain was recovered during a study of Graves' ophthalmopathy and Graves' hyperthyroidism. Whole-study results and caveats: Progression of ophthalmopathy was predicted by the model with roughly 65% sensitivity and around 72% specificity.

The CDR3 loop spans 15 amino acids. With 5 bases clipped from V and 5 bases from J, the junction kept 10 bases outside the gene matches. The germline V gene encodes CDR1 LNHDA and CDR2 SQIVND (reference sequence). The authors amplified TCR beta CDR3 regions from RNA transcripts. RT-PCR was first run with HTBI primers, then multiplex PCR in a second round. Each CDR3 protein is one row after TCRdb ran MiXCR on the multiplex PCR reads. The sample holds some 1.1 million distinct CDR3 sequences, about 38% seen once. Additional autoimmune diseases, uncontrolled infections, pregnancy or lactation disqualified patients. Note on this clonotype: Its antigen is not identified. With a much larger clone just one base away, this may be a read error.

The rearrangement joins TRBV19 to TRBJ2-7; 9 bases agree with TRBD1. This clonotype was sampled from an adult man with Graves' hyperthyroidism. Source material: peripheral blood or thyroid tissue (not recorded which). The CDR3 DNA sequence: TGTGCCAGTAGTGCGGACAGGGGACCTTTCCACGAGCAGTACTTC. This codes for CASSADRGPFHEQYF.